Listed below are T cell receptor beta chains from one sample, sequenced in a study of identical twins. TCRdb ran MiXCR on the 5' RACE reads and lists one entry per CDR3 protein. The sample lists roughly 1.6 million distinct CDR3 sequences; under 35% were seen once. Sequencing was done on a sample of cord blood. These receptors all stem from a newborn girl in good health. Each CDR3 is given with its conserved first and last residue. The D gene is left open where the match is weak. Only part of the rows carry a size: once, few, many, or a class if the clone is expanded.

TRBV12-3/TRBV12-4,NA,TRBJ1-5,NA,TGTGCCAGCAGTTTGGACGGTCCTAGCAATCAGCCCCAGCATTTT,CASSLDGPSNQPQHF
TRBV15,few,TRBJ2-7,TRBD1,TGTGCCACCAGCAGTAGGGACAGCTCCTACAATGAGCAGTACTTC,CATSSRDSSYNEQYF
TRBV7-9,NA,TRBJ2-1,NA,TGTGCCAGCAGCCCAAGGATCTCGCGGGGCCTCTCCTACAATGAGCAGTTCTTC,CASSPRISRGLSYNEQFF
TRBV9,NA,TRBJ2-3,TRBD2,TGTGCCAGCAGCCCCCCCCCGGGAGGGGGACTTCGCACAGATACGCAGTATTTT,CASSPPPGGGLRTDTQYF
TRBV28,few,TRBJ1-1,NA,TGTGCCAGCAGCGTCTGGAGAGTCGACAATGAAGCTTTCTTT,CASSVWRVDNEAFF
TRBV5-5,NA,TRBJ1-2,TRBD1,TGTGCCAGCAGCCGACAGGGTAGGGCTCCTAACTATGGCTACACCTTC,CASSRQGRAPNYGYTF
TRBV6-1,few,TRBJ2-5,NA,TGTGCCAGCACCCACGAGGCTAGCGCGGATATAATGCAGTACTTC,CASTHEASADIMQYF
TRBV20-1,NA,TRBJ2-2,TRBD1,TGCAGTGCTCCAGGACAGGGGGCGAGCACCGGGGAGCTGTTTTTT,CSAPGQGASTGELFF
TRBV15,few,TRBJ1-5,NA,TGTGCCACCAGCAGAGGACAGGCCACCAGCAATCAGCCCCAGCATTTT,CATSRGQATSNQPQHF
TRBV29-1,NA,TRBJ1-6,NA,TGCAGCGTTGATGACGGGGGCGGTAATTCACCCCTCCACTTT,CSVDDGGGNSPLHF
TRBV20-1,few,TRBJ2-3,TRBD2,TGCAGTGCCGCCGACTCCCGGGGGGGTACGCAGTATTTT,CSAADSRGGTQYF
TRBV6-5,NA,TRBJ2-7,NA,TGTGCCAGCAGTTACCGGGCTTCCTACAATGAGCAGTACTTC,CASSYRASYNEQYF
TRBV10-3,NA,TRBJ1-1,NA,TGTGCCATCAGAACCGGGACCGACAACACTGAAGCTTTCTTT,CAIRTGTDNTEAFF
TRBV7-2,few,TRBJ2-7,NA,TGTGCCAGCAGCCCGGGACACCTATACGAGCAGTACTTC,CASSPGHLYEQYF
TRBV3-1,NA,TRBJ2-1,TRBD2,TGTGCCAGCAGCCAAGTCGGGGGGACCCACAAGTTCTTC,CASSQVGGTHKFF
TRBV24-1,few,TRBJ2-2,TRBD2,TGTGCCACCAGTGGTCTAGCGGGAGCTCCCTCTGGGGAGCTGTTTTTT,CATSGLAGAPSGELFF
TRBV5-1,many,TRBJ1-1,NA,TGCGCCAGCAGCTTGTCAGGGGCGAACACTGAAGCTTTCTTT,CASSLSGANTEAFF
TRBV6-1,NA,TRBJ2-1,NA,TGTGCCAGCAGTGATCGACAGGCCGACAATGAGCAGTTCTTC,CASSDRQADNEQFF
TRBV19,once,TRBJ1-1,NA,TGTGCCAGTAGTCCGCGTACAGGGACCACTGAAGCTTTCTTT,CASSPRTGTTEAFF
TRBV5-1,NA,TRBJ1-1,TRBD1,TGCGCCAGCCGCTTGGTGACAGGGGGGGGTCGCACTGAAGCTTTCTTT,CASRLVTGGGRTEAFF
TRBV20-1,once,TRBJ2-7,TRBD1,TGCAGTGCTAGTGGGAGGGCCGGGACAGGGGGCGGCTACGAGCAGTACTTC,CSASGRAGTGGGYEQYF
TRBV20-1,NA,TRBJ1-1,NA,TGCAGTGCCCCACGCCACACTGAAGCTTTCTTT,CSAPRHTEAFF
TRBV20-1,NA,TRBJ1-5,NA,TGCAGTGCTAGTACGGCCAGCAATCAGCCCCAGCATTTT,CSASTASNQPQHF
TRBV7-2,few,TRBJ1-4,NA,TGTGCCAGCAGCCCCCCTGATGAAAAACTGTTTTTT,CASSPPDEKLFF
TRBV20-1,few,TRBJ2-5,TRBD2,TGCAGTGCTAGAGATGGCGGGGGGCCCGAAGAGACCCAGTACTTC,CSARDGGGPEETQYF
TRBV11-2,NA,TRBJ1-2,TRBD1,TGTGCCAGCAGCTTTCGGACAGGTCACGACTATGGCTACACCTTC,CASSFRTGHDYGYTF
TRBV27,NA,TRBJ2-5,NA,TGTGCCAGCAGTTTAGTAGGGGTCCCCCAAGAGACCCAGTACTTC,CASSLVGVPQETQYF
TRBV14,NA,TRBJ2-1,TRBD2,TGTGCCAGCAGCCGCACGGGACTAGCGCCTTACAATGAGCAGTTCTTC,CASSRTGLAPYNEQFF
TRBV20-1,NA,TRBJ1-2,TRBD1,TGCAGTGCTAGAGGTCGAGGACAGGTGGGGGTTAACTATGGCTACACCTTC,CSARGRGQVGVNYGYTF